This T cell receptor (beta chain) was retrieved from a study of response to subunit inactivated influenza vaccine. Study-wide points: Every seasonal influenza vaccination brings in few new T cells, the authors suggested.

In germline, CDR1 is SGHDN, CDR2 FVKESK. The CDR3 is 16 residues long. The V gene end was trimmed by 4 bases and the J gene end by 7 bases; junction bases not matched to a gene: 15. Using its own MiXCR run on the RT-PCR reads, TCRdb lists one record per CDR3 protein. Of hundreds of thousands of distinct CDR3 sequences in the sample, about 12% are singletons; the top ten hold roughly 10%. There are a few counts of this clonotype. Its antigen is unidentified. Specimen: PBMCs from blood, collected on the day of vaccination. This TCR was sampled from a man aged 50-60 years who received an inactivated influenza vaccine. The chain employs TRBV14 and TRBJ1-2, with TRBD1 identical over 7 bases. This chain's CDR3 is CASSPETGRKNSGYTF. CDR3 nucleotide sequence: TGTGCCAGCAGCCCGGAGACAGGGCGAAAAAATAGTGGCTACACCTTC.